This T cell receptor beta chain stems from a study of human T cells and chemical hapten exposure. Study overall: The patch tests put 0.01% DPC on the skin of the upper back and were read 6 days later. Study-level points and caveats: There was no change with DPC sensitization in TCRs above 1 in 1000 frequency.

The V gene's germline CDR1 is SGHRS and CDR2 YFSETQ. The CDR3 loop spans 14 amino acids. Trimming took 1 base from V and 1 from J, leaving 8 bases between them. This clonotype came up a few times. Its antigen remains unidentified. Using its own MiXCR run on the RACE reads, TCRdb lists one record per CDR3 protein. The sample holds 150,000 to 200,000 distinct CDR3 sequences, about 14% seen once. Sample time point: patch test 1, 2 weeks after DPC sensitization. Treatment given: therapeutic diphenylcyclopropenone sensitization with weekly scalp DPC. Samples of blood were obtained prior to the application of each patch test.

This rearrangement joins TRBV5-1 to TRBJ1-1; D ambiguous. The sequencing here drew on whole blood, taken in connection with sensitization to the hapten diphenylcyclopropenone (DPC). The source is a woman aged 30 to 39 with alopecia areata. Some clones in this sample may be carry-over from other donors' samples. The CDR3 bases are TGCGCCAGCAGCTTGCGGGCACCGAACACTGAAGCTTTCTTT. Its protein product is CASSLRAPNTEAFF.